Following are 29 T cell receptor beta chains from one sample sequenced in a study of spatial heterogeneity in lung cancer. This sample's time point: sample taken at primary tumor resection. Each CDR3 protein is one row after TCRdb ran MiXCR on the 5' RACE reads. Here the sample spans approximately 40,000 distinct CDR3 sequences, 7.5% being singletons. The input for sequencing was PBMCs, taken at surgery. The receptors stem from a male donor with early-stage non-small cell lung cancer.

In its sample, this clonotype was seen many times. The chain carries TRBV20-1 and TRBJ2-2; 11 nucleotides align to TRBD1. This CDR3 comprises 13 residues. Trimming removed 5 bases from V and 6 bases from J; junction bases left unmatched: 2. Germline CDR1 is DFQATT and CDR2 is SNEGSKA (reference sequence). CDR3 protein: CSAADRGPGELFF. DNA for the CDR3: TGCAGTGCTGCGGACAGGGGGCCCGGGGAGCTGTTTTTT.

The chain is built from TRBV20-1 and TRBJ2-1; 14 nucleotides agree with TRBD2. The trim removed 6 bases at V and 0 bases at J, leaving 7 bases unmatched. The CDR3 totals 17 residues. Per germline, CDR1 DFQATT and CDR2 SNEGSKA (reference sequence). The CDR3 loop is CSALTSGGAFSYNEQFF. The CDR3 DNA is TGCAGTGCGTTGACTAGCGGGGGGGCTTTCTCCTACAATGAGCAGTTCTTC.

This clonotype was detected ten times or more. The V and J genes are TRBV20-1 and TRBJ2-3; 13 bases match TRBD2. V lost 5 bases, J lost 0 bases, and 8 bases stayed unmatched. The CDR3 loop spans 17 amino acids. The germline V gene encodes CDR1 DFQATT and CDR2 SNEGSKA (reference sequence). CDR3 residues: CSASGLAGAISTDTQYF. The CDR3 nucleotides read TGCAGTGCTTCTGGACTAGCGGGAGCGATTAGCACAGATACGCAGTATTTT.

The V call is TRBV9, the J call TRBJ2-3; tentatively, D is TRBD2 (6 bases). Germline-derived CDR1 and CDR2 are SGDLS and YYNGEE. There are 16 residues in the CDR3. Trimming left V 4 bases short and J 4 bases short, with 19 bases between. CDR3 in amino acids: CASSRVGGLVSDTQYF. The DNA of the CDR3 is TGTGCCAGCAGCCGCGTCGGAGGGCTAGTTTCAGATACGCAGTATTTT.

With regard to this clonotype: A much larger clonotype is one base distant, so this may be a read error. This likely comes from a read error, as the CDR3 has no conserved phenylalanine or tryptophan at its end. This rearrangement joins TRBV7-2 to TRBJ2-4; the D is unclear. V lost 5 bases, J lost 4 bases, and 12 bases lay in between. The V gene's germline CDR1 is SGHTA and CDR2 FQGNSA. There are 14 residues in the CDR3. DNA of the CDR3: TGTGCCAGCAGCACAACACTGGGGAAAAACATTCAGTACCTC. This translates into CASSTTLGKNIQYL.

This clonotype was seen repeatedly, ten times or more. The chain joins TRBV19 to TRBJ1-5, with D maybe TRBD1 (6 bases). The V gene lost 2 bases and the J gene lost 0 bases, with 8 bases spanning the gap. CDR1 and CDR2 from the germline V gene are LNHDA and SQIVND (reference sequence). The CDR3 is 15 residues long. The CDR3 loop reads CASSIWDISNQPQHF. DNA of the CDR3: TGTGCCAGTAGTATATGGGACATTAGCAATCAGCCCCAGCATTTT.

There are a few counts of this clonotype. This chain links TRBV11-2 with TRBJ2-1; 11 bases fit TRBD1. Germline V gene data show CDR1 as SGHAT and CDR2 as FQNNGV. With V trimmed by 4 bases and J by 4 bases, 3 bases remained unmatched. This CDR3 contains 15 residues. CDR3 protein: CASSSGTGGYNEQFF. CDR3 nucleotides: TGTGCCAGCAGCTCCGGGACAGGGGGGTACAATGAGCAGTTCTTC.

This clonotype has at least ten counts. The chain carries TRBV7-9 and TRBJ1-4, with no clear D. This CDR3 is built from 17 residues. Germline CDR1 reads SEHNR; CDR2 reads FQNEAQ (reference sequence). V gave up 5 bases and J gave up 6 bases, with 22 bases separating them. CDR3 sequence reads: CASSPDAAVPHHEKLFF. CDR3 nucleotides: TGTGCCAGCAGCCCCGATGCAGCCGTGCCGCATCATGAAAAACTGTTTTTT.

J is TRBJ2-1 and V is TRBV7-2; maybe TRBD2 (6 bases). V was cut by 0 bases and J by 3 bases, with 12 bases left in between. Germline CDR1 and CDR2: SGHTA and FQGNSA. CDR3 size: 16 residues. The CDR3 is CASSLASGRNYNEQFF. CDR3 sequence (DNA): TGTGCCAGCAGCTTAGCGAGCGGGCGAAACTACAATGAGCAGTTCTTC.

This clonotype was counted at least ten times. V is TRBV5-1 and J is TRBJ2-7, with D maybe TRBD1 (6 bases). From germline, CDR1 is SGHRS and CDR2 YFSETQ. The V end was cut by 5 bases, the J end by 2 bases, with 17 bases between. This CDR3 is 15 amino acids long. The CDR3 here is CASRLRDTQAYEQYF. DNA of the CDR3: TGCGCCAGCAGACTTCGGGACACCCAAGCCTACGAGCAGTACTTC.

This clonotype appeared many times. The J gene is TRBJ1-1, the V gene TRBV10-3; no firm D call. The CDR3 extends over 15 amino acids. V was cut by 7 bases and J by 4 bases, with 19 bases left in between. Per germline, CDR1 ENHRY and CDR2 SYGVKD. This CDR3 is CAITLSFAPSTEAFF. The DNA for the CDR3 is TGTGCCATCACGTTATCTTTCGCCCCCAGCACTGAAGCTTTCTTT.

This clonotype was recorded at least ten times. V and J are TRBV6-2 or TRBV6-3 and TRBJ2-7; tentative D call: TRBD2 (6 bases). Germline assignment: CDR1 MNHEY and CDR2 SVGEGT. The CDR3 totals 18 residues. Between the trimmed V and J ends, which lost 6 bases and 2 bases, there was a span of 26 bases. In nucleotides, the CDR3 is TGTGCCAGCAGCCGTCAACCGGGACTCATGATAAAGACCTACGAGCAGTACTTC. Translated, it gives CASSRQPGLMIKTYEQYF.

The chain is built from TRBV28 and TRBJ2-1, with D tentatively TRBD2 (5 bases). This CDR3 comprises 15 residues. Germline V lookup: CDR1 MDHEN, CDR2 SYDVKM. V gave up 7 bases and J gave up 5 bases, with 18 bases separating them. The CDR3 spells CASTPLERYNNEQFF. CDR3 DNA sequence: TGTGCCAGCACGCCACTAGAGAGGTACAACAATGAGCAGTTCTTC.

This clonotype was counted at least ten times. This chain links TRBV5-1 with TRBJ1-2, with 9 bases identical to TRBD1. Looked up from germline, CDR1 is SGHRS and CDR2 is YFSETQ. The V gene end was trimmed by 5 bases and the J gene end by 4 bases; junction bases not matched to a gene: 6. The CDR3 is 14 residues long. The CDR3: CASRAMGQGYGYTF. CDR3 bases: TGCGCCAGCAGGGCGATGGGACAGGGCTATGGCTACACCTTC.

This clonotype was observed a handful of times. The chain links TRBV20-1 to TRBJ2-5; 7 bases line up with TRBD1. Germline CDR1 and CDR2: DFQATT and SNEGSKA (reference sequence). The CDR3 sequence is 15 residues long. V trimming: 5 bases; J trimming: 2 bases; junction bases outside the gene matches: 11. The CDR3: CSAAPNRGDQETQYF. The CDR3 nucleotides are TGCAGTGCTGCACCTAACAGGGGCGATCAAGAGACCCAGTACTTC.

V usage is TRBV20-1 and J usage is TRBJ1-1; D is perhaps TRBD1 (6 bases). Germline CDR1 DFQATT, CDR2 SNEGSKA (reference sequence). CDR3 size: 15 residues. Deletions cut 5 bases from V and 4 bases from J, with 20 bases between. The DNA for the CDR3 is TGCAGTGCTTACCCGGCGGGACAAAGAGGCACTGAAGCTTTCTTT. It encodes CSAYPAGQRGTEAFF.

The V gene is TRBV5-4, the J gene TRBJ2-3, with 11 bases lining up with TRBD2. With V trimmed by 5 bases and J by 4 bases, 6 bases remained unmatched. The length of the CDR3 is 15 residues. CDR1 is SGHNT, CDR2 YYREEE, per germline (reference sequence). The DNA of the CDR3 is TGTGCCAGCAGTTTAACTAGCGGGAGTGCAGATACGCAGTATTTT. Protein product: CASSLTSGSADTQYF.

The chain couples TRBV11-2 to TRBJ2-6; TRBD1 aligns across 8 bases. Germline V gene lookup returns CDR1 SGHAT and CDR2 FQNNGV. The CDR3 extends over 17 amino acids. Losses at the gene ends were 1 base for V and 0 bases for J; bases not matched to a gene: 2. This CDR3 reads CASSLVTGGSGANVLTF. DNA for the CDR3: TGTGCCAGCAGCTTAGTTACAGGGGGCTCTGGGGCCAACGTCCTGACTTTC.

This clonotype occurred many times. This chain uses TRBV12-3 or TRBV12-4 with TRBJ1-1; D might be TRBD1 (6 bases). The CDR3 is made up of 14 amino acids. Trimming left V 8 bases short and J 6 bases short, with 19 bases between. CDR3 nucleotides: TGTGCCAGCGGTAACAGGGTTTTTGAGGCTGAAGCTTTCTTT. It codes for CASGNRVFEAEAFF.

The J gene is TRBJ1-1, the V gene TRBV7-2; no clear D gene. Per the germline V gene, CDR1 is SGHTA and CDR2 is FQGNSA. The CDR3 runs 15 residues. The germline V and J ends were trimmed by 8 bases and 4 bases, with 20 bases remaining between them. The CDR3 bases are TGTGCCAGCCGCCCCACAACCGGGCGAATCACTGAAGCTTTCTTT. Amino acids: CASRPTTGRITEAFF.

This clonotype was detected many times. V and J are TRBV11-2 and TRBJ1-2; D is unresolved. Germline V gene sequence: CDR1 SGHAT, CDR2 FQNNGV. Trimming stripped 1 base from V and 2 bases from J, with 8 bases between. The CDR3 is 14 residues long. This CDR3 is CASSLARANYGYTF. CDR3 bases: TGTGCCAGCAGCTTAGCCAGAGCAAACTATGGCTACACCTTC. The whole variable domain, filled in from reference TRBV11-2 and TRBJ1-2, reads EAGVAQSPRYKIIEKRQSVAFWCNPISGHATLYWYQQILGQGPKLLIQFQNNGVVDDSQLPKDRFSAERLKGVDSTLKIQPAKLEDSAVYLCASSLARANYGYTFGSGTRLTVV.

In this sample, this clonotype turned up many times. The V gene is TRBV3-1, the J gene TRBJ2-3; D remains unclear. Trimming took off 1 base at V and 3 bases at J, with 11 bases between the two ends. This CDR3 region has 15 residues. In germline, CDR1 is LGHDT, CDR2 YNNKEL (reference sequence). Here the CDR3 reads CASSQALIGTDTQYF. CDR3 DNA: TGTGCCAGCAGCCAAGCTTTGATTGGGACAGATACGCAGTATTTT.

The chain joins TRBV4-3 to TRBJ1-5; no clear D. Per the germline V gene, CDR1 is LGHNA and CDR2 is YSLEER. V lost 4 bases, J lost 7 bases, and 11 bases lay in between. There are 13 residues in the CDR3. CDR3 sequence: CASSPGEKQPQHF. CDR3 bases: TGCGCCAGCAGCCCCGGGGAGAAGCAGCCCCAGCATTTT.

In its sample, this clonotype was seen many times. The chain has TRBV24-1 and TRBJ2-3; 12 bases fit TRBD1. Losses at the gene ends were 3 bases for V and 0 bases for J; bases not matched to a gene: 9. Germline CDR1 is KGHDR and CDR2 is SFDVKD. This CDR3 is 19 amino acids long. CDR3 amino acids: CATSDLSGTGGRSTDTQYF. The CDR3 nucleotides read TGTGCCACCAGTGATCTGTCCGGGACAGGGGGCCGGAGCACAGATACGCAGTATTTT.

This clonotype was detected many times. This sequence joins TRBV15 and TRBJ2-3; D unclear. Germline-derived CDR1 and CDR2 are LNHNV and YYDKDF (reference sequence). Trimming removed 0 bases at V and 2 bases at J, with 15 bases between. The CDR3 is 17 residues long. The CDR3 protein is CATSRDRKQKITDTQYF. The CDR3 DNA follows: TGTGCCACCAGCAGAGATCGTAAACAAAAGATCACAGATACGCAGTATTTT.

This clonotype was picked up many times. V gene TRBV6-6 combines with J gene TRBJ2-5; D perhaps matches TRBD1 (6 bases). V was clipped by 4 bases and J by 11 bases, with 23 bases between them. Germline V lookup: CDR1 MNHNY, CDR2 SVGAGI (reference sequence). The CDR3 is made up of 15 amino acids. The CDR3: CASSSHQAYRAEQYF. The CDR3, as DNA: TGTGCCAGCAGTTCCCATCAAGCCTACAGGGCCGAACAGTACTTC.

A few counts support this clonotype. The CDR3 DNA reads as TGTGCCAGCAGCCCCACTGAAGGAAACACCATATATTTT. The encoded protein is CASSPTEGNTIYF. V gene TRBV12-3 or TRBV12-4 combines with J gene TRBJ1-3; D is undetermined. This CDR3 has 13 residues. V lost 6 bases, J lost 4 bases, and 10 bases lay in between.

This clonotype was counted many times. The chain employs TRBV4-3 and TRBJ2-3; perhaps TRBD1 as D (5 bases). Germline loops: CDR1 LGHNA, CDR2 YSLEER. Deletions cut 1 base from V and 5 bases from J, with 7 bases between. The CDR3 is 13 amino acids. CDR3 region: CASSQVQGDTQYF. CDR3 DNA sequence: TGCGCCAGCAGCCAAGTTCAGGGAGATACGCAGTATTTT.

This clonotype appeared a few times. The genes are TRBV30 and TRBJ2-2, with D unresolved. In germline, CDR1 is GTSNPN, CDR2 SVGIG (reference sequence). The CDR3 runs 11 residues. Trimming took 5 bases from V and 7 from J, leaving 8 bases between them. The CDR3, as DNA: TGTGCCTGGCGAAGATTCGGGGAGCTGTTTTTT. This sequence encodes CAWRRFGELFF.